Below are 16 T cell receptor beta chains sequenced from a single sample in a study of cytomegalovirus exposure and HLA in healthy donors. Profiling relied on immunoSEQ multiplex PCR, and the TCRdb table lists in-frame clones only, not all of them. The repertoire holds 100,000 to 150,000 clones, with 85% to 90% as singletons. Sequenced: PBMCs. The receptors derive from a man aged 25 to 40 in good health and CMV-seronegative.

The rearrangement links TRBV28 to TRBJ2-7; 11 bases match TRBD2. Germline CDR1 reads MDHEN; CDR2 reads SYDVKM. V dropped 6 bases and J dropped 5; count of bases not matched to a gene: 9. This CDR3 is built from 15 residues. The DNA of the CDR3 is TGTGCCAGCAGCCTATGGGCTAGCGGGAGGAACGAGCAGTACTTC. It translates to CASSLWASGRNEQYF. Variable domain in full (rest from reference TRBV28 and TRBJ2-7): DVKVTQSSRYLVKRTGEKVFLECVQDMDHENMFWYRQDPGLGLRLIYFSYDVKMKEKGDIPEGYSVSREKKERFSLILESASTNQTSMYLCASSLWASGRNEQYFGPGTRLTVT.

The chain links TRBV14 to TRBJ2-7, with TRBD1 identical over 9 bases. The CDR3 extends over 14 amino acids. V lost 5 bases and J lost 3; bases outside the gene matches: 5. Per the germline V gene, CDR1 is SGHDN and CDR2 is FVKESK. CDR3 protein: CASSRTGVVYEQYF. The DNA for the CDR3 is TGTGCCAGCAGCAGGACAGGGGTAGTCTACGAGCAGTACTTC. The whole variable domain, remainder taken from reference TRBV14 and TRBJ2-7, is EAGVTQFPSHSVIEKGQTVTLRCDPISGHDNLYWYRRVMGKEIKFLLHFVKESKQDESGMPNNRFLAERTGGTYSTLKVQPAELEDSGVYFCASSRTGVVYEQYFGPGTRLTVT.

The chain joins TRBV7-3 to TRBJ2-2, with TRBD2 matching 7 bases. CDR3 length equals 14 residues. V shed 4 bases, J shed 2 bases, and the junction held 1 base outside the gene matches. Germline CDR1 and CDR2: SGHTA and FQGTGA. In DNA form, the CDR3 reads TGTGCCAGCAGCTCTAGCGGTAACACCGGGGAGCTGTTTTTT. Translation: CASSSSGNTGELFF.

The CDR3, as DNA: TGTGCCAGCAGCTTAGGCGGGAAGAGGGGCCAAGAGACCCAGTACTTC. This encodes CASSLGGKRGQETQYF. The J gene is TRBJ2-5, the V gene TRBV11-3, with D possibly being TRBD2 (6 bases). CDR3 length: 16 amino acids. Deletions cut 1 base from V and 1 base from J, with 13 bases between. Germline V gives CDR1 SGHNT, CDR2 YENEEA.

This chain joins TRBV18 and TRBJ1-5; no clear D. This CDR3 is 14 amino acids long. Germline V gives CDR1 KGHSH, CDR2 LQKENI. The V gene lost 2 bases and the J gene lost 0 bases, with 5 bases spanning the gap. The CDR3 region has the DNA TGTGCCAGCTCACCATCAGATAGCAATCAGCCCCAGCATTTT. It specifies CASSPSDSNQPQHF.

CDR3 nucleotide sequence: TGTGCCTGGAGAGGACTAGCGGGAGGGGCACGCACCGGGGAGCTGTTTTTT. Its translation is CAWRGLAGGARTGELFF. The rearrangement uses TRBV30 and TRBJ2-2; 15 nucleotides match TRBD2. V was clipped by 3 bases and J by 4 bases; unmatched bases: 6. Looked up from germline, CDR1 is GTSNPN and CDR2 is SVGIG (reference sequence). The CDR3 extends over 17 amino acids.

V gene TRBV5-1 combines with J gene TRBJ1-2, with D possibly TRBD1 on 6 matching bases. Trimming took off 2 bases at V and 6 bases at J, with 14 bases between the two ends. Germline V gene sequence: CDR1 SGHRS, CDR2 YFSETQ. The CDR3 sequence is 14 residues long. CDR3 nucleotide sequence: TGCGCCAGCAGCTTTAGGGACATCGGGAATGGCTACACCTTC. It translates to CASSFRDIGNGYTF.

J is TRBJ2-2 and V is TRBV5-1; TRBD2 aligns across 9 bases. V shed 6 bases and J 5 bases; nucleotides not matched to a gene: 8. The CDR3 loop spans 15 amino acids. Germline V gene data show CDR1 as SGHRS and CDR2 as YFSETQ. CDR3 residues: CASTSGVFGTGELFF. CDR3 coding DNA: TGCGCCAGCACTAGCGGGGTCTTTGGGACCGGGGAGCTGTTTTTT.

The V and J genes are TRBV2 and TRBJ2-5, with 14 bases matching TRBD2. Trimming at V came to 5 bases and at J to 0 bases, leaving 11 bases not matched to a gene. Germline-derived CDR1 and CDR2 are SNHLY and FYNNEI. There are 19 residues in the CDR3. The CDR3 sequence is CASSRRTSGGRRDQETQYF. The CDR3 DNA reads as TGTGCCAGCAGTCGCAGGACTAGCGGGGGGAGGAGGGACCAAGAGACCCAGTACTTC.

Here the CDR3 DNA reads TGTGCCAGCAGCTTATGGGACAGGGGTGGCTACACCTTC. Amino acid sequence: CASSLWDRGGYTF. The V gene is TRBV7-2, the J gene TRBJ1-2; TRBD1 matches at 10 bases. The CDR3 length is 13 residues. V shed 2 bases and J 7 bases; nucleotides not matched to a gene: 1. Germline V gene data show CDR1 as SGHTA and CDR2 as FQGNSA.

The sample holds one count of this clone. V and J are TRBV11-3 and TRBJ2-2; a weak D match, TRBD2 (6 bases). The CDR3 runs to 16 residues. V was pared by 1 base and J by 4 bases, with 13 bases between. From germline, CDR1 is SGHNT and CDR2 YENEEA. The CDR3 reads CASSLGVVGGTGELFF. The CDR3 bases are TGTGCCAGCAGCTTAGGGGTGGTCGGGGGCACCGGGGAGCTGTTTTTT.

This chain uses TRBV7-3 with TRBJ2-3; 10 positions match TRBD2. Trimming removed 4 bases from V and 3 bases from J; junction bases left unmatched: 1. This CDR3 region has 14 residues. Germline loops: CDR1 SGHTA, CDR2 FQGTGA. The CDR3 DNA reads as TGTGCCAGCAGCTCGACTAGCGGGACAGATACGCAGTATTTT. Amino acid sequence: CASSSTSGTDTQYF.

A note on this clone: Other DNA sequences in this specimen translate into the identical CDR3. The J gene is TRBJ2-1, the V gene TRBV29-1; D is unresolved. The germline V gene encodes CDR1 SQVTM and CDR2 ANQGSEA. V was cut by 1 base and J by 1 base, with 8 bases left in between. The length of the CDR3 is 14 residues. In DNA form, the CDR3 reads TGCAGCGTTGAAGGCGGAAGGTCCTACAATGAGCAGTTCTTC. Encoded protein: CSVEGGRSYNEQFF.

The J gene is TRBJ2-3, the V gene TRBV15; 7 nucleotides match TRBD1. Germline V gene lookup returns CDR1 LNHNV and CDR2 YYDKDF (reference sequence). Trimming cost V 5 bases and J 6 bases; bases outside gene matches: 2. The CDR3 length is 12 residues. CDR3 sequence (DNA): TGTGCCACCAGCGGCAGGGGGGATACGCAGTATTTT. It is translated as CATSGRGDTQYF.

V usage is TRBV19 and J usage is TRBJ1-5; D unresolved. The germline V and J ends were trimmed by 9 bases and 0 bases, with 12 bases remaining between them. The germline CDR1 and CDR2 sequences are LNHDA and SQIVND (reference sequence). The CDR3 extends over 14 amino acids. CDR3 residues: CASTSTYSNQPQHF. As DNA, the CDR3 is TGTGCCAGCACTTCAACTTATAGCAATCAGCCCCAGCATTTT. The full variable domain, with the rest looked up from reference TRBV19 and TRBJ1-5, is DGGITQSPKYLFRKEGQNVTLSCEQNLNHDAMYWYRQDPGQGLRLIYYSQIVNDFQKGDIAEGYSVSREKKESFPLTVTSAQKNPTAFYLCASTSTYSNQPQHFGDGTRLSIL.

The V and J genes are TRBV29-1 and TRBJ2-1, with 7 nucleotides matching TRBD2. This CDR3 comprises 17 residues. Germline V gene sequence: CDR1 SQVTM, CDR2 ANQGSEA. J gave up 6 bases and V 4 bases, and 18 bases lay outside the gene matches. The CDR3 DNA sequence: TGCAGCGTTGGCGGGGGAAGTGCGCTGGAGGGACCCAATGAGCAGTTCTTC. Its protein is CSVGGGSALEGPNEQFF.